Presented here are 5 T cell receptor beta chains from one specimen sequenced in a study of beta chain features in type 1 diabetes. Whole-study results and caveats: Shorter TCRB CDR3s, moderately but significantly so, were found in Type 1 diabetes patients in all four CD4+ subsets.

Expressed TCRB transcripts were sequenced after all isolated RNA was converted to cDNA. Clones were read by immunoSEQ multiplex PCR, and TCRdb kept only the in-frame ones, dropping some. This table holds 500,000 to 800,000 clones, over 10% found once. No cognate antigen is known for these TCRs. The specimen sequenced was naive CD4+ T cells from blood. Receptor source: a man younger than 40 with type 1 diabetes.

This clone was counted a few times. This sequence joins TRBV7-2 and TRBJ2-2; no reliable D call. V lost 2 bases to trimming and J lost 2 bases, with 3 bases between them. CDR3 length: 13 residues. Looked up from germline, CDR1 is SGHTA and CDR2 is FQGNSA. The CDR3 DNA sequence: TGTGCCAGCAGCTTAATAAACACCGGGGAGCTGTTTTTT. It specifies CASSLINTGELFF.

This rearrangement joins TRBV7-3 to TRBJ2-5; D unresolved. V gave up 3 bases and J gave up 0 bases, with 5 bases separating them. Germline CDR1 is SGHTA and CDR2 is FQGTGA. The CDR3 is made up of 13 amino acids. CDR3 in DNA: TGTGCCAGCAGCTTCCGGAACCAAGAGACCCAGTACTTC. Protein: CASSFRNQETQYF.

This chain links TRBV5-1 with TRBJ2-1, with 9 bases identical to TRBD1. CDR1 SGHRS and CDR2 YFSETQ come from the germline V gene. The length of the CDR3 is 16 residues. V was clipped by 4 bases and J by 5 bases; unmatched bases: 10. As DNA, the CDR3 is TGCGCCAGCAGCGGTACCGGGACAGGGAAAGACAATGAGCAGTTCTTC. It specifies CASSGTGTGKDNEQFF.

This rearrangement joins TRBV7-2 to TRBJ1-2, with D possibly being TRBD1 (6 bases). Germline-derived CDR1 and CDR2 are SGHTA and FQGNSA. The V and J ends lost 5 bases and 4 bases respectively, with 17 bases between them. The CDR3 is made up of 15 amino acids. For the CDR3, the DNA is TGTGCCAGCAGCGCCAGTCAGACAGGTCTCTATGGCTACACCTTC. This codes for CASSASQTGLYGYTF.

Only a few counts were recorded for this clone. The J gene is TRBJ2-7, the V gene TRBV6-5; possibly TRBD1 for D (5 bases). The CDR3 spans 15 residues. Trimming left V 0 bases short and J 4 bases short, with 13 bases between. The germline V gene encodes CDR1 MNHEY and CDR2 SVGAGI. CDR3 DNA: TGTGCCAGCAGTTACTCGGTGGCGCAGGGATACGAGCAGTACTTC. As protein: CASSYSVAQGYEQYF.